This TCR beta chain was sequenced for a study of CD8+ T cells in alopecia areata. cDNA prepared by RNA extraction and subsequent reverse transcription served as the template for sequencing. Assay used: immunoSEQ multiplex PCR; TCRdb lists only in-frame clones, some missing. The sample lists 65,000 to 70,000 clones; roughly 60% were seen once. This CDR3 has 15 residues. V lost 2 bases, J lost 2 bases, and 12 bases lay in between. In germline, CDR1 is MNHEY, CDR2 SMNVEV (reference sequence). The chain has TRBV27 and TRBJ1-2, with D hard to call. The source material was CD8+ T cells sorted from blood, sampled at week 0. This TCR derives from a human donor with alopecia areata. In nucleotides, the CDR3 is TGTGCCAGCAGTTTAGAGTGCGGGTGGAACTATGGCTACACCTTC. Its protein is CASSLECGWNYGYTF.